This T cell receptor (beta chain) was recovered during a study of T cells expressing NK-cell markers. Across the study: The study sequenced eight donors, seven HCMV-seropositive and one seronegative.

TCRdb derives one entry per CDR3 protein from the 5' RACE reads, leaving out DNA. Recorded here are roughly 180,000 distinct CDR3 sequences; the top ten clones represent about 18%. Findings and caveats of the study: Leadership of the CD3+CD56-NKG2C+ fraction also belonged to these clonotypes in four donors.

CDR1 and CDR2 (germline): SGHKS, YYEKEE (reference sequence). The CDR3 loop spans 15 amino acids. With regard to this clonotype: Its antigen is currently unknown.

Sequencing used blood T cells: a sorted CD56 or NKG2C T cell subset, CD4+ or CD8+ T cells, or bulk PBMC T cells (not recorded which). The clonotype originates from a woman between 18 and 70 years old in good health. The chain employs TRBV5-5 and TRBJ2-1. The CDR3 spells CATSKMDGSYNEQFF.